This is a list of T cell receptor beta chains from one sample in a study of blood T cells in healthy people across ages. TCRdb itself ran the 5' RACE reads through MiXCR, one entry per CDR3 protein. Seen here are some 710,000 distinct CDR3 sequences, about 45% observed once, and the top ten hold about a sixth. The specimen sequenced was blood. These receptors came from an elderly man in good health. The CDR3 runs from the conserved cysteine through the conserved F or W. The order of the fields is CDR3 DNA, CDR3 protein, J gene, clone size, D gene, CDR3 length, V gene. A D gene is named only where the DNA matches it firmly. Some rows have no size entry. The others give once, few or many, or a class for an expanded clone.

DNA: TGCGCCAGCAGCTACTTGGCACTGGGGGGGAACGAGCAGTACTTC
CDR3: CASSYLALGGNEQYF
J: TRBJ2-7
size: NA
D: TRBD2
length: 15
V: TRBV5-1

DNA: TGTGCCTGGAGTGTACAGGGGAAAAACATTCAGTACTTC
CDR3: CAWSVQGKNIQYF
J: TRBJ2-4
size: NA
D: TRBD1
length: 13
V: TRBV30

DNA: TGTGCCAGCAGCTTAGCGTCGGGCCTCGGAGACATTCAGTACTTC
CDR3: CASSLASGLGDIQYF
J: TRBJ2-4
size: few
D: NA
length: 15
V: TRBV11-3

DNA: TGTGCCAGCAAGGGACAGGGTCATTACGAGCAGTACTTC
CDR3: CASKGQGHYEQYF
J: TRBJ2-7
size: NA
D: TRBD1
length: 13
V: TRBV2

DNA: TGCAGTGCTAGAGAGGAAATAGGGGGACTAGGGCAGTACTTC
CDR3: CSAREEIGGLGQYF
J: TRBJ2-7
size: NA
D: TRBD2
length: 14
V: TRBV20-1

DNA: TGTGCCAGCGGCCAGCGTGGGGGAGGACTAGCGGGAGGCCGGCGGTACAATGAACAGTTCTTC
CDR3: CASGQRGGGLAGGRRYNEQFF
J: TRBJ2-1
size: NA
D: TRBD2
length: 21
V: TRBV14

DNA: TGCAGCGGGGGAGGGGGAAGCACAGATACGCAGTATTTT
CDR3: CSGGGGSTDTQYF
J: TRBJ2-3
size: few
D: NA
length: 13
V: TRBV29-1

DNA: TGTGCCTGGACGGCCTTGTCGGGAGCCTACGAGCAGTACTTC
CDR3: CAWTALSGAYEQYF
J: TRBJ2-7
size: NA
D: NA
length: 14
V: TRBV30

DNA: TGTGCCAGCAGTCAGGCCCTAACAGTGCAGTACTTC
CDR3: CASSQALTVQYF
J: TRBJ2-4
size: few
D: NA
length: 12
V: TRBV3-1

DNA: TGTGCCAGCAGCTTCCAGGCTGGCAATGAGCAGTTCTTC
CDR3: CASSFQAGNEQFF
J: TRBJ2-1
size: few
D: NA
length: 13
V: TRBV13